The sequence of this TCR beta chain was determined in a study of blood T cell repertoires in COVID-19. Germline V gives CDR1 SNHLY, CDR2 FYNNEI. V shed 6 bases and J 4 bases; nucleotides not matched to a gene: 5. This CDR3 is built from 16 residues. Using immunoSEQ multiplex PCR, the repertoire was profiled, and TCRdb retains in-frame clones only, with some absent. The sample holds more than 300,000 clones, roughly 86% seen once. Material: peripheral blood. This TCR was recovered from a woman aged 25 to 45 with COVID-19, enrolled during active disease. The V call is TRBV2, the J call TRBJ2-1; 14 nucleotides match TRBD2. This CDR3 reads CASRGLAGAGYNEQFF. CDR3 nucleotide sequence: TGTGCCAGCAGGGGACTAGCGGGGGCGGGGTACAATGAGCAGTTCTTC.